This T cell receptor beta chain was found in a study of blood T cell repertoires in COVID-19. Study-level information: Whether acute or convalescent, the COVID-19 samples came from the United States, Italy and Spain. In each case, the material was cDNA or gDNA derived from T cells, B-cell-depleted T cells, or PBMCs.

This CDR3 comprises 12 residues. Germline CDR1 MDHEN, CDR2 SYDVKM. Trimming pared 6 bases from V and 1 base from J, leaving 3 bases between. Per the original data handling: It was from reference gene primer amplification that nucleated cell counts were estimated. Here immunoSEQ multiplex PCR was the method, and the copy in TCRdb shows in-frame clones only, minus some. Clonal size and the V and J genes are those of that table, whereas D and trimming came from the DNA. The sample shows about 310,000 clones, roughly 84% of them seen only once. V usage is TRBV28 and J usage is TRBJ2-2; D unclear. The sequencing sample was made of peripheral blood. This TCR came from a man aged 50-60 years with active or convalescent COVID-19. DNA for the CDR3: TGTGCCAGCAGACTGAACACCGGGGAGCTGTTTTTT. Translated: CASRLNTGELFF.